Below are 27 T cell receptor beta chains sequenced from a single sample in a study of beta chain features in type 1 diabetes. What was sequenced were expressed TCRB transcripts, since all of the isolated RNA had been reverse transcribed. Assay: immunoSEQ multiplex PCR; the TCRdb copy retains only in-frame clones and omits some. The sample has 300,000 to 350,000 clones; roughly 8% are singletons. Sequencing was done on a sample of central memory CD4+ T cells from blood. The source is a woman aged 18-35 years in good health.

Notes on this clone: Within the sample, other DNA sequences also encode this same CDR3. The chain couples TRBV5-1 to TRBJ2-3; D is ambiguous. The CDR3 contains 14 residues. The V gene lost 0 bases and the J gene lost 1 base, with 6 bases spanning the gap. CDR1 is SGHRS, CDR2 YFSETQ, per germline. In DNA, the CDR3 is TGCGCCAGCAGCTTGGCCGCCCGCACAGATACGCAGTATTTT. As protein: CASSLAARTDTQYF.

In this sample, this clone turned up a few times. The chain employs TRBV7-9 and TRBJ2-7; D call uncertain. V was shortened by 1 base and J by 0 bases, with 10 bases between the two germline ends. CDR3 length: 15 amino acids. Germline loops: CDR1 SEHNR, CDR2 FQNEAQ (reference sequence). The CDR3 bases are TGTGCCAGCAGCTTAGGGGGATGGAGCTCCTACGAGCAGTACTTC. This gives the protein CASSLGGWSSYEQYF.

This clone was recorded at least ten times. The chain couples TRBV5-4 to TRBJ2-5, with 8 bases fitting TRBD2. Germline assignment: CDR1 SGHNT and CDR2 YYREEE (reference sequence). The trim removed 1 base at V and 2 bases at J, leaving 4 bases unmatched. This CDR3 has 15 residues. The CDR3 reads CASSLFTSGQETQYF. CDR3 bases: TGTGCCAGCAGCTTGTTTACTAGCGGACAAGAGACCCAGTACTTC.

The CDR3 spells CASSLEGQGTEQYF. The CDR3 nucleotides read TGCGCCAGCAGCTTGGAGGGACAGGGCACCGAGCAGTACTTC. The J gene is TRBJ2-7, the V gene TRBV5-1; TRBD1 agrees at 9 bases. V was pared by 0 bases and J by 6 bases, with 4 bases of the junction left unmatched. The CDR3 runs to 14 residues. CDR1 and CDR2 (germline): SGHRS, YFSETQ.

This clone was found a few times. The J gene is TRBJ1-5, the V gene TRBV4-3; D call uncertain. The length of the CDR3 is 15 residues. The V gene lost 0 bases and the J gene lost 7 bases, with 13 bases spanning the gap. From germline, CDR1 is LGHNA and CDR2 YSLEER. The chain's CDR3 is CASSQEIEGGQPQHF. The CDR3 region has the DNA TGCGCCAGCAGCCAAGAGATCGAAGGTGGACAGCCCCAGCATTTT.

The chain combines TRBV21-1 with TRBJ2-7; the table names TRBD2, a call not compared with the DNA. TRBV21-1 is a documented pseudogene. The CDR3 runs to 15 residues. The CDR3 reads CASSKEGTSSYEQYF. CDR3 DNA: TGTGCCAGCAGCAAAGAAGGGACTAGCTCCTACGAGCAGTACTTC.

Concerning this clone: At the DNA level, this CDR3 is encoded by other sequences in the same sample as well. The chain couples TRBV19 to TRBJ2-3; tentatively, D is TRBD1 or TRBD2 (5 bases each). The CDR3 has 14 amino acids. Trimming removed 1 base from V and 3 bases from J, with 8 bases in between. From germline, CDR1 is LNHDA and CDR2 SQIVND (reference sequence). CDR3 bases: TGTGCCAGTAGTATAGGGGGGAGTACAGATACGCAGTATTTT. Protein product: CASSIGGSTDTQYF.

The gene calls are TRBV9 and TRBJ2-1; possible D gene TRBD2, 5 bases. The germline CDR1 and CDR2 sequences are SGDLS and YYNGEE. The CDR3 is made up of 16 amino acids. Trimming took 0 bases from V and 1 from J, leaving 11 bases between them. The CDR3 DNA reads TGTGCCAGCAGCGTAGCGGACTGGCCTTCCTACAATGAGCAGTTCTTC. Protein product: CASSVADWPSYNEQFF. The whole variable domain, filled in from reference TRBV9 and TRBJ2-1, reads DSGVTQTPKHLITATGQRVTLRCSPRSGDLSVYWYQQSLDQGLQFLIQYYNGEERAKGNILERFSAQQFPDLHSELNLSSLELGDSALYFCASSVADWPSYNEQFFGPGTRLTVL.

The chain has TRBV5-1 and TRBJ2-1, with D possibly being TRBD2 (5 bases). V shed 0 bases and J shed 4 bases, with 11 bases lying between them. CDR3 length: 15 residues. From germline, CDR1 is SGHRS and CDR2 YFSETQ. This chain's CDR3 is CASSLVSELYNEQFF. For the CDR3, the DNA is TGCGCCAGCAGCTTGGTTAGCGAACTATACAATGAGCAGTTCTTC. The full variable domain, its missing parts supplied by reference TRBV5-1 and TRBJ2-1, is KAGVTQTPRYLIKTRGQQVTLSCSPISGHRSVSWYQQTPGQGLQFLFEYFSETQRNKGNFPGRFSGRQFSNSRSEMNVSTLELGDSALYLCASSLVSELYNEQFFGPGTRLTVL.

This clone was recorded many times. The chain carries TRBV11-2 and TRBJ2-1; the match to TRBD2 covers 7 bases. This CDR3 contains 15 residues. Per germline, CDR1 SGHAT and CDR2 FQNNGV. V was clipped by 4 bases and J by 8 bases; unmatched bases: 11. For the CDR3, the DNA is TGTGCCAGCAGCTCCAAGCGGGATGGGTCCGATGAGCAGTTCTTC. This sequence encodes CASSSKRDGSDEQFF.

CDR3 sequence: CSGGLNYEQYF. CDR3 DNA: TGCAGTGGCGGACTAAACTACGAGCAGTACTTC. The chain uses TRBV20-1 and TRBJ2-7; D possibly corresponds to TRBD2 (6 bases). V was clipped by 7 bases and J by 3 bases, with 10 bases between them. The CDR3 extends over 11 amino acids. Germline-derived CDR1 and CDR2 are DFQATT and SNEGSKA (reference sequence).

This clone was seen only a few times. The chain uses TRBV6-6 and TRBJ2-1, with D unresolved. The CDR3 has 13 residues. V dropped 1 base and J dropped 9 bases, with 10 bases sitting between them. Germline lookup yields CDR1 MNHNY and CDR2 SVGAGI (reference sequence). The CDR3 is CASSYWFGFEQFF. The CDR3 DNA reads TGTGCCAGCAGTTACTGGTTCGGGTTTGAGCAGTTCTTC.

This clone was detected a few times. The CDR3 nucleotides read TGCGCCAGCGGAACAGGGGCAAACACTGAAGCTTTCTTT. Its protein is CASGTGANTEAFF. V and J are TRBV5-1 and TRBJ1-1; 7 nucleotides align to TRBD1. Unmatched junction bases numbered 5, after V lost 7 bases and J lost 2 bases. Germline CDR1 and CDR2: SGHRS and YFSETQ. The CDR3 runs to 13 residues.

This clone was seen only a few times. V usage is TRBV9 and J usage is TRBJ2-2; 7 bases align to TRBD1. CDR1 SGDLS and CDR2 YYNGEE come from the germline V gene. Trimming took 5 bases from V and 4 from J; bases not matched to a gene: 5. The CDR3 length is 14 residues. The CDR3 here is CASSPTGATGELFF. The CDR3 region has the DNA TGTGCCAGCAGTCCTACAGGGGCCACCGGGGAGCTGTTTTTT.

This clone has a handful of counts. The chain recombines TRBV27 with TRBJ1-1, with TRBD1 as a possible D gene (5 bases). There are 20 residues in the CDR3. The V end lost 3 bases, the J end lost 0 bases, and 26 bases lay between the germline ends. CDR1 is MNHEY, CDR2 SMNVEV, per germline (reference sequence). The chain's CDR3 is CASSFLYRLRGPKMNTEAFF. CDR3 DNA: TGTGCCAGCAGTTTTTTATATCGTTTGAGGGGTCCGAAGATGAACACTGAAGCTTTCTTT.

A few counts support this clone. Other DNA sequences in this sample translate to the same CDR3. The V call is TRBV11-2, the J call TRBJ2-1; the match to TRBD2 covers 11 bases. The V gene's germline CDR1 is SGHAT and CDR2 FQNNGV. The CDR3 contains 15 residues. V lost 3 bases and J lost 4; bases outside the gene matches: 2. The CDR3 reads CASSLGLAEYNEQFF. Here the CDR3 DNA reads TGTGCCAGCAGCTTGGGACTAGCGGAGTACAATGAGCAGTTCTTC.

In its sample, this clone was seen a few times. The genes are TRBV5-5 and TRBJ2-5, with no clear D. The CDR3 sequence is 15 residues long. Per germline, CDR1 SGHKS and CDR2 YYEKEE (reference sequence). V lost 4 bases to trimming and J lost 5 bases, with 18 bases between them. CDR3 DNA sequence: TGTGCCAGCAGCCCCCAAAGGGCCCGAGTTGAGACCCAGTACTTC. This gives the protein CASSPQRARVETQYF.

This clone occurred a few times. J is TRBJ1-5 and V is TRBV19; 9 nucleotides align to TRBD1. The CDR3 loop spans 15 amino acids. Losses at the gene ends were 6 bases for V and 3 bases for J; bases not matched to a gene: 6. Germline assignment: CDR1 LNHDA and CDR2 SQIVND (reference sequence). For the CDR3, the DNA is TGTGCCAGTAGGGCGACAGGGGGTCACAATCAGCCCCAGCATTTT. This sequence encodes CASRATGGHNQPQHF.

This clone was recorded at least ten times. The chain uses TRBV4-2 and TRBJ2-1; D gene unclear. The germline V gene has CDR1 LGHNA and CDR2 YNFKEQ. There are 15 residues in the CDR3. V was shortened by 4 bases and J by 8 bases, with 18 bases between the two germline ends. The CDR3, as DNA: TGTGCCAGCAGCCTAGGTACTCGCTTTTGGGATGAGCAGTTCTTC. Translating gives CASSLGTRFWDEQFF.

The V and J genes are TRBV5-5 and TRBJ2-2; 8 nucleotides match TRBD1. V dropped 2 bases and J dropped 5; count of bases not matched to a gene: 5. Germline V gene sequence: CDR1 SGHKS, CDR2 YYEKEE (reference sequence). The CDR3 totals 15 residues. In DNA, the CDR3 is TGTGCCAGCAGCTTTCGGACAGGGTCGACCGGGGAGCTGTTTTTT. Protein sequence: CASSFRTGSTGELFF.

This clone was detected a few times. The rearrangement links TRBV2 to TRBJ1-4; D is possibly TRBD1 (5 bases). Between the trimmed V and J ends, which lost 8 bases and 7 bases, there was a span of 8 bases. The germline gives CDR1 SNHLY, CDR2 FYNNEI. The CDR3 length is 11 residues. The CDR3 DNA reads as TGTGCCAGCGCAGGGATTGAAAAACTGTTTTTT. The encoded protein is CASAGIEKLFF.

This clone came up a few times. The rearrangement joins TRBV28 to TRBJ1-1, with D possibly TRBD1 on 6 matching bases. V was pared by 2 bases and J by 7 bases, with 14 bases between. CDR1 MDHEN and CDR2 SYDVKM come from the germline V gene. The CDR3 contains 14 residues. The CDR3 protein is CASSLRQGFFEAFF. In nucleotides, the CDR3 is TGTGCCAGCAGTTTACGCCAGGGGTTCTTTGAAGCTTTCTTT.

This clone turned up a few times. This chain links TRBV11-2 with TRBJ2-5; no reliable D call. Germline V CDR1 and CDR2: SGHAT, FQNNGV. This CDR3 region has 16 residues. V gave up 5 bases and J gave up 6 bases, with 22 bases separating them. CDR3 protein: CASSLPGSNPQKTQYF. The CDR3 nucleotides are TGTGCCAGCAGCCTCCCCGGTAGTAATCCTCAAAAGACCCAGTACTTC.

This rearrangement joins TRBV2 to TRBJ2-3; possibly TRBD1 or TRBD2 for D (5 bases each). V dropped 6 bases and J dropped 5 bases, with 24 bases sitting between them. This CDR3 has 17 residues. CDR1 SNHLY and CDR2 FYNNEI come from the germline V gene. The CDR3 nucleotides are TGTGCCAGCAGGGACATCCCTTCGGGACCGGTGGGAGATACGCAGTATTTT. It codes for CASRDIPSGPVGDTQYF. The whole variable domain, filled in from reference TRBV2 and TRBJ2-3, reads EPEVTQTPSHQVTQMGQEVILRCVPISNHLYFYWYRQILGQKVEFLVSFYNNEISEKSEIFDDQFSVERPDGSNFTLKIRSTKLEDSAMYFCASRDIPSGPVGDTQYFGPGTRLTVL.

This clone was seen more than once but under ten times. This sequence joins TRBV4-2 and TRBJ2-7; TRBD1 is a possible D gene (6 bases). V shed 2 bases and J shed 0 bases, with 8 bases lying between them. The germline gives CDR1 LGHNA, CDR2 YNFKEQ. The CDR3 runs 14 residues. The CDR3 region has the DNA TGTGCCAGCAGCCAAACAGGGAGCTCCTACGAGCAGTACTTC. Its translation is CASSQTGSSYEQYF.

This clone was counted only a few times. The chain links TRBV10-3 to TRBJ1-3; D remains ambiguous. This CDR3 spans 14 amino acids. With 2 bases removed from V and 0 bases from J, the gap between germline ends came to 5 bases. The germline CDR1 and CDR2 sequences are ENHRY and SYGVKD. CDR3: CAISEGSSGNTIYF. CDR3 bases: TGTGCCATCAGTGAGGGTAGCTCTGGAAACACCATATATTTT.

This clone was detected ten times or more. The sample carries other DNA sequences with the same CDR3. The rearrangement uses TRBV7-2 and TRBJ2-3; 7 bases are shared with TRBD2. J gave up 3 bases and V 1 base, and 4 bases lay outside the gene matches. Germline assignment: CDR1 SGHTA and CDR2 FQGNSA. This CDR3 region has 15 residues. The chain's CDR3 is CASSLVSSGTDTQYF. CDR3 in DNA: TGTGCCAGCAGCTTAGTGTCTAGCGGTACAGATACGCAGTATTTT.